These T cell receptor beta chains were read from a single sample in a study of beta chain features in type 1 diabetes. The repertoire was sequenced with immunoSEQ multiplex PCR; TCRdb's copy has only in-frame clones and lacks some. The sample has about 660,000 clones, about 14% seen once. The sample taken for sequencing was naive CD4+ T cells from blood. These receptors all stem from a man younger than 35 with type 1 diabetes. Each CDR3 is given without its conserved first and last residue. Fields, in order: V gene, J gene, CDR3 protein.

V: TRBV7-9; J: TRBJ2-5; CDR3: ASSAGTDKETQY
V: TRBV19; J: TRBJ2-3; CDR3: ATGALAGTDTQY
V: TRBV25-1; J: TRBJ2-7; CDR3: ASSEPGDSYEQY
V: TRBV12-2; J: TRBJ2-6; CDR3: ASRRTGSGANVLT
V: TRBV30; J: TRBJ2-5; CDR3: AGNSVQETQY
V: TRBV5-6; J: TRBJ2-7; CDR3: ASSWGTESYEQY
V: TRBV30; J: TRBJ2-7; CDR3: AWTMSQRHEQY
V: TRBV7-2; J: TRBJ2-1; CDR3: ASSSDPSYNEQF
V: TRBV2; J: TRBJ1-6; CDR3: ASRRAWDSPLH
V: TRBV5-1; J: TRBJ2-1; CDR3: ASSLDQGGYNEQF
V: TRBV19; J: TRBJ2-7; CDR3: ASSRTSGSSYEQY
V: TRBV11-1; J: TRBJ2-3; CDR3: ASSRGTSTDTQY
V: TRBV7-2; J: TRBJ1-6; CDR3: ASSTFSSPLH
V: TRBV10-3; J: TRBJ2-7; CDR3: AISVRQGSYEQY
V: TRBV7-2; J: TRBJ2-5; CDR3: ASRTSGGRSQY
V: TRBV7-9; J: TRBJ2-1; CDR3: ASSLISGALHNEQF
V: TRBV30; J: TRBJ2-1; CDR3: AWSVQLVYNEQF
V: TRBV19; J: TRBJ2-1; CDR3: ASSIEGTSVV
V: TRBV7-9; J: TRBJ2-7; CDR3: ASSLGLTGDEQY
V: TRBV18; J: TRBJ2-7; CDR3: ASSNLRGRFYEQY
V: TRBV7-2; J: TRBJ2-5; CDR3: ASSSTLQETQY
V: TRBV7-9; J: TRBJ1-5; CDR3: ASSPTGGAGQPQH
V: TRBV4-3; J: TRBJ2-3; CDR3: ASSQGLAGTDTQY
V: TRBV19; J: TRBJ1-1; CDR3: ASSRGQGPEAF
V: TRBV30; J: TRBJ2-3; CDR3: AWSGTEGVRDTQY
V: TRBV5-8; J: TRBJ1-5; CDR3: ASSWTGEQPQH
V: TRBV29-1; J: TRBJ2-5; CDR3: SVEGSAGSGTQY
V: TRBV11-2; J: TRBJ1-2; CDR3: ASSGRQATNYGYT
V: TRBV30; J: TRBJ1-5; CDR3: AWSPIVGALSNQPQH
V: TRBV2; J: TRBJ1-1; CDR3: ASSAGRGVTEAF
V: TRBV21-1; J: TRBJ2-7; CDR3: ASSPWAGVFYEQY
V: TRBV5-1; J: TRBJ1-2; CDR3: ASRVDTYGYT
V: TRBV7-9; J: TRBJ1-4; CDR3: ASSSGTGEEKLF
V: TRBV11-2; J: TRBJ1-2; CDR3: ASSQIAGDLHGYT
V: TRBV21-1; J: TRBJ1-5; CDR3: ASSKVGRGSNQPQH
V: TRBV28; J: TRBJ2-7; CDR3: ASSSGQGSTYEQY
V: TRBV30; J: TRBJ1-3; CDR3: AWSVRMRTGGYLGSGNTIY
V: TRBV20-1; J: TRBJ2-7; CDR3: SAAREEQY
V: TRBV4-1; J: TRBJ1-2; CDR3: ASSQGVADYGYT
V: TRBV5-1; J: TRBJ2-7; CDR3: ASSLGGTTYEQY
V: TRBV5-8; J: TRBJ1-5; CDR3: ASSLWGTPQH
V: TRBV7-3; J: TRBJ2-3; CDR3: ASSRGTSQNTQY
V: TRBV5-4; J: TRBJ2-3; CDR3: ASSRGSSGTDTQY
V: TRBV6-6; J: TRBJ2-3; CDR3: ASSSTGLTDTQY
V: TRBV6-4; J: TRBJ1-4; CDR3: ASSDRGF
V: TRBV7-3; J: TRBJ1-1; CDR3: ASRYTGGTEAF
V: TRBV5-1; J: TRBJ2-5; CDR3: ASSLWRGETQY
V: TRBV6-5; J: TRBJ1-1; CDR3: ASSTSGFDTEAF
V: TRBV30; J: TRBJ1-5; CDR3: AWSVGGSNQPQH
V: TRBV19; J: TRBJ1-1; CDR3: ASSSPRGGDTEAF
V: TRBV2; J: TRBJ1-2; CDR3: AIPTRGQGNYGYT
V: TRBV6-1; J: TRBJ2-7; CDR3: ASSERNSGKSYAQY
V: TRBV30; J: TRBJ1-5; CDR3: AWSRDGRGSGNQPQH
V: TRBV2; J: TRBJ2-3; CDR3: AIRDRDGDTQY
V: TRBV6-6; J: TRBJ2-7; CDR3: ASSSQDGYEQY